These 12 T cell receptor beta chains originate from one sample sequenced in a study of T-cell memory formation after mild COVID-19. TCRdb fed the 5' RACE reads into MiXCR, producing one record per CDR3 protein. The sample has fewer than 650,000 distinct CDR3 sequences, roughly 22% seen once. The specimen sequenced was PBMCs or a T cell subset sorted from them (not recorded which). These TCRs come from an adult woman who had mild COVID-19 (a few samples of this study predate the infection). Cell type and time point are not known.

The V call is TRBV12-3 or TRBV12-4, the J call TRBJ2-3; TRBD1 is a possible D gene (5 bases). CDR3 size: 16 residues. Trimming removed 5 bases from V and 5 bases from J, with 20 bases in between. The CDR3 sequence: CASSTPGRGRKDTQYF. The CDR3 nucleotides are TGTGCCAGCAGTACCCCAGGAAGGGGCCGAAAAGATACGCAGTATTTT.

This clonotype was observed many times. The chain employs TRBV5-6 and TRBJ1-3; D remains unclear. This CDR3 contains 16 residues. Looked up from germline, CDR1 is SGHDT and CDR2 is YYEEEE. Trimming took 2 bases from V and 7 from J, leaving 19 bases between them. The CDR3 sequence is CASSFLIPAPRNTIYF. CDR3 coding DNA: TGTGCCAGCAGCTTTCTAATTCCCGCACCCCGGAACACCATATATTTT.

This clonotype was seen a handful of times. This chain joins TRBV5-4 and TRBJ1-1, with no clear D. The CDR3 is 14 amino acids. Looked up from germline, CDR1 is SGHNT and CDR2 is YYREEE (reference sequence). V dropped 2 bases and J dropped 4 bases, with 12 bases sitting between them. Written as DNA, the CDR3 is TGTGCCAGCAGCTTACCCCCGGGAACCACTGAAGCTTTCTTT. As protein: CASSLPPGTTEAFF.

The rearrangement joins TRBV29-1 to TRBJ1-3, with unresolved D. V lost 7 bases, J lost 0 bases, and 10 bases lay in between. The CDR3 has 13 residues. Germline V CDR1 and CDR2: SQVTM, ANQGSEA. CDR3 nucleotide sequence: TGCAGCGGCCAGGACGGCTCTGGAAACACCATATATTTT. Amino acids: CSGQDGSGNTIYF.

This clonotype was observed many times. The V and J genes are TRBV5-1 and TRBJ1-5; a weak D match, TRBD1 (6 bases). In germline, CDR1 is SGHRS, CDR2 YFSETQ. The length of the CDR3 is 17 residues. V was clipped by 6 bases and J by 3 bases, with 22 bases between them. CDR3 sequence: CASTLGRTDHLNQPQHF. The CDR3, as DNA: TGCGCCAGCACCCTCGGAAGGACAGATCATCTCAATCAGCCCCAGCATTTT.

The sample holds a few counts of this clonotype. The chain combines TRBV18 with TRBJ2-3; the match to TRBD2 covers 8 bases. In germline, CDR1 is KGHSH, CDR2 LQKENI. This CDR3 is 16 amino acids long. Trimming took 1 base from V and 8 from J; bases not matched to a gene: 11. This CDR3 is CASSPRAGAFSSTQYF. DNA of the CDR3: TGTGCCAGCTCACCACGAGCGGGAGCATTCTCCTCTACGCAGTATTTT.

This clonotype was seen more than once but under ten times. The rearrangement links TRBV29-1 to TRBJ2-7; no firm D call. In germline, CDR1 is SQVTM, CDR2 ANQGSEA. Trimming took 3 bases from V and 3 from J, leaving 9 bases between them. The CDR3 runs to 12 residues. The CDR3 DNA follows: TGCAGCGTTGAGATCGGTAGCTACGAGCAGTACTTC. Translating it yields CSVEIGSYEQYF.

The chain combines TRBV4-2 with TRBJ1-2, with D hard to call. The germline CDR1 and CDR2 sequences are LGHNA and YNFKEQ. This CDR3 is built from 15 residues. V was cut by 0 bases and J by 2 bases, with 10 bases left in between. The CDR3 DNA reads as TGTGCCAGCAGCCAAGACGAGGGAGAGAACTATGGCTACACCTTC. Residues: CASSQDEGENYGYTF.

This clonotype was observed a handful of times. The chain links TRBV2 to TRBJ2-3; TRBD2 aligns across 15 bases. V gave up 6 bases and J gave up 9 bases; unmatched junction bases: 7. The CDR3 sequence is 15 residues long. Per the germline V gene, CDR1 is SNHLY and CDR2 is FYNNEI. In DNA, the CDR3 is TGTGCCAGCAGAGCCTTAGGGACTAGCGGGAGGACGCAGTATTTT. It specifies CASRALGTSGRTQYF.

This clonotype was counted only a few times. The chain has TRBV7-7 and TRBJ2-7, with TRBD1 identical over 7 bases. Looked up from germline, CDR1 is SSHAT and CDR2 is FNYEAQ (reference sequence). This CDR3 comprises 15 residues. J was trimmed by 1 base and V by 1 base; bases with no gene match: 4. CDR3 protein: CASSLGPGQSYEQYF. The DNA of the CDR3 is TGTGCCAGCAGCTTAGGACCGGGACAGTCCTACGAGCAGTACTTC. The variable domain in full, with the rest retrieved from reference TRBV7-7 and TRBJ2-7, is GAGVSQSPRYKVTKRGQDVTLRCDPISSHATLYWYQQALGQGPEFLTYFNYEAQPDKSGLPSDRFSAERPEGSISTLTIQRTEQRDSAMYRCASSLGPGQSYEQYFGPGTRLTVT.

This clonotype was seen a handful of times. The DNA is left out, because the CDR3 cannot be placed on it with certainty; the CDR3 is given as TCRdb lists it. The rearrangement joins TRBV4-1 to TRBJ2-7; TRBD1 is the table's D call, not checked against the DNA. Germline loops: CDR1 MGHRA, CDR2 YSYEKL. Ends included, the CDR3 has 18 residues. The CDR3 spells CASSQVIHFGTLAYEQYF.

This sequence joins TRBV6-2 or TRBV6-3 and TRBJ1-3; no firm D call. The CDR3 is 15 residues long. Germline CDR1 MNHEY, CDR2 SVGEGT. Trimming left V 4 bases short and J 0 bases short, with 10 bases between. For the CDR3, the DNA is TGTGCCAGCAGTTTCGCGGTGTCCTCTGGAAACACCATATATTTT. Translation gives CASSFAVSSGNTIYF.